This T cell receptor beta chain derives from a study of blood T cell repertoires in COVID-19. Study summary: COVID-19 samples from acute and convalescent phases originated in the United States, Italy and Spain. The cDNA or gDNA used as material had been derived from T cells, B-cell-depleted T cells, or PBMCs.

Germline assignment: CDR1 MRHNA and CDR2 SNTAGT. The CDR3 is made up of 13 amino acids. Trimming cost V 3 bases and J 8 bases, with 12 bases left between them. TCRdb's copy holds only in-frame clones and misses some; the assay was immunoSEQ multiplex PCR. The sample yields some 150,000 clones, roughly 80% seen once. The TCR originated in a human donor in a cohort sampled during active COVID-19. This chain links TRBV6-4 with TRBJ2-3; D is possibly TRBD2 (5 bases). The sample was peripheral blood. The CDR3 DNA sequence: TGTGCCAGCAGTGAAATGGAAGGAGGTACGCAGTATTTT. Amino acids: CASSEMEGGTQYF.